The 20 T cell receptor beta chains below were found in one sample sequenced in a study of T cell responses to AZD1222 COVID-19 vaccine. Sequenced by immunoSEQ multiplex PCR; TCRdb stores in-frame clones only, minus some. The data contain about 93,000 clones, around 85% of them singletons. The material sequenced was peripheral blood, taken on day 0 of AZD1222 vaccination. These TCRs come from an adult in good health.

J is TRBJ2-7 and V is TRBV6-5; the D is unclear. Trimming cost V 0 bases and J 3 bases, with 6 bases left between them. The CDR3 length is 13 residues. CDR1 is MNHEY, CDR2 SVGAGI, per germline. In DNA form, the CDR3 reads TGTGCCAGCAGTTACTCGACTCACTACGAGCAGTACTTC. It specifies CASSYSTHYEQYF.

This chain links TRBV6-2 or TRBV6-3 with TRBJ2-1, with D perhaps being TRBD1 or TRBD2 (5 bases each). Trimming shortened V by 6 bases and J by 12 bases, and 15 bases separated the two germline ends. This CDR3 spans 12 amino acids. CDR1 is MNHEY, CDR2 SVGEGT, per germline. The CDR3 spells CASSEGSQGQFF. The CDR3 DNA is TGTGCCAGCAGCGAGGGGTCCCAGGGGCAGTTCTTC.

For the CDR3, the DNA is TGTGCCAGCAGCTTGGACCCAGGAAACACTGAAGCTTTCTTT. Its protein product is CASSLDPGNTEAFF. This rearrangement joins TRBV5-4 to TRBJ1-1; D remains ambiguous. Trimming cost V 0 bases and J 2 bases, with 8 bases left between them. CDR1 is SGHNT and CDR2 is YYREEE in the germline V gene (reference sequence). This CDR3 comprises 14 residues.

The count of this clone is one. The rearrangement uses TRBV6-5 and TRBJ1-2; TRBD1 matches 8 bases. J gave up 4 bases and V 6 bases, and 7 bases lay outside the gene matches. CDR1 and CDR2 from the germline V gene are MNHEY and SVGAGI. The length of the CDR3 is 14 residues. The CDR3 protein is CASRAHRGTYGYTF. CDR3 sequence (DNA): TGTGCCAGCAGGGCACACAGGGGGACCTATGGCTACACCTTC.

The chain has TRBV6-5 and TRBJ1-5; 10 nucleotides agree with TRBD1. After removal of 5 bases from V and 8 bases from J, the junction contained 9 bases not matched to a gene. The CDR3 consists of 15 residues. The germline CDR1 and CDR2 sequences are MNHEY and SVGAGI. The chain's CDR3 is CASSRTGGLREPQHF. The CDR3 nucleotides are TGTGCCAGCAGTCGGACAGGGGGACTTCGGGAGCCCCAGCATTTT.

CDR3 residues: CASSGPGMTEAFF. The CDR3 nucleotides are TGTGCCAGCAGTGGTCCAGGGATGACTGAAGCTTTCTTT. The J gene is TRBJ1-1, the V gene TRBV2, with TRBD1 as a possible D gene (5 bases). This CDR3 has 13 residues. Trimming shortened V by 4 bases and J by 5 bases, and 11 bases separated the two germline ends. Germline V gene data show CDR1 as SNHLY and CDR2 as FYNNEI.

The chain joins TRBV5-6 to TRBJ2-2, with D perhaps matching TRBD2 (6 bases). Germline CDR1 is SGHDT and CDR2 is YYEEEE. The CDR3 contains 16 residues. The germline V and J ends were trimmed by 1 base and 1 base, with 11 bases remaining between them. In DNA form, the CDR3 reads TGTGCCAGCAGCTTGACTAGCATGAAGAACACCGGGGAGCTGTTTTTT. Translating gives CASSLTSMKNTGELFF.

This clone was recorded at least ten times. J is TRBJ2-7 and V is TRBV5-6; 7 nucleotides line up with TRBD2. The junction had 2 bases not matched to a gene; V was cut back by 0 bases and J by 5 bases. Germline V gives CDR1 SGHDT, CDR2 YYEEEE. The CDR3 is 13 residues long. CDR3 sequence: CASSLALANEQYF. CDR3 nucleotide sequence: TGTGCCAGCAGCTTGGCACTAGCGAACGAGCAGTACTTC.

The rearrangement uses TRBV7-7 and TRBJ2-5, with a tentative D call TRBD2 (7 bases). In germline, CDR1 is SSHAT, CDR2 FNYEAQ (reference sequence). CDR3 length: 15 amino acids. Trimming removed 1 base at V and 5 bases at J, with 14 bases between. The CDR3 protein is CASSLGGGPEETQYF. The CDR3 bases are TGTGCCAGCAGCTTAGGGGGGGGGCCGGAGGAGACCCAGTACTTC.

This clone appeared a single time. The chain has TRBV18 and TRBJ1-2; possible D gene TRBD1, 6 bases. V lost 1 base, J lost 3 bases, and 12 bases lay in between. Germline-derived CDR1 and CDR2 are KGHSH and LQKENI. This CDR3 comprises 15 residues. The CDR3 region is CASSPREGTYYGYTF. CDR3 bases: TGTGCCAGCTCACCACGGGAGGGGACATACTATGGCTACACCTTC. The full variable domain, in which reference TRBV18 and TRBJ1-2 provide the parts outside the CDR3, is NAGVMQNPRHLVRRRGQEARLRCSPMKGHSHVYWYRQLPEEGLKFMVYLQKENIIDESGMPKERFSAEFPKEGPSILRIQQVVRGDSAAYFCASSPREGTYYGYTFGSGTRLTVV.

The V gene is TRBV7-9, the J gene TRBJ1-2; tentatively, D is TRBD1 (6 bases). Germline CDR1 is SEHNR and CDR2 is FQNEAQ (reference sequence). The V end was cut by 5 bases, the J end by 3 bases, with 16 bases between. This CDR3 has 15 amino acids. DNA of the CDR3: TGTGCCAGCAGCCCCGCCGGGGCAGGGGACTATGGCTACACCTTC. Translated, it gives CASSPAGAGDYGYTF.

J is TRBJ1-1 and V is TRBV7-6; 8 positions match TRBD1. The CDR3 consists of 15 residues. CDR1 is SGHVS, CDR2 FNYEAQ, per germline. J gave up 3 bases and V 1 base, and 4 bases lay outside the gene matches. The CDR3 region is CASSLDGQGHTEAFF. The CDR3 DNA reads as TGTGCCAGCAGCTTAGACGGACAGGGCCACACTGAAGCTTTCTTT. The entire variable domain, with the rest obtained from reference TRBV7-6 and TRBJ1-1, is as follows: GAGVSQSPRYKVTKRGQDVALRCDPISGHVSLYWYRQALGQGPEFLTYFNYEAQQDKSGLPNDRFSAERPEGSISTLTIQRTEQRDSAMYRCASSLDGQGHTEAFFGQGTRLTVV.

The chain combines TRBV29-1 with TRBJ2-5, with D possibly being TRBD2 (5 bases). This CDR3 region has 18 residues. Germline V gene data show CDR1 as SQVTM and CDR2 as ANQGSEA. The V gene lost 0 bases and the J gene lost 6 bases, with 26 bases spanning the gap. In DNA, the CDR3 is TGCAGCGTTGAAGAGGACGGGTTTGTGGGGAGCCCAAGACAGACCCAGTACTTC. Translation: CSVEEDGFVGSPRQTQYF.

The rearrangement links TRBV7-3 to TRBJ2-1, with D tentatively TRBD2 (5 bases). Germline V CDR1 and CDR2: SGHTA, FQGTGA. The CDR3 is 14 amino acids. V lost 1 base, J lost 9 bases, and 13 bases lay in between. The CDR3 sequence is CASSLMPSPSEQFF. DNA for the CDR3: TGTGCCAGCAGCTTAATGCCTAGCCCTAGTGAGCAGTTCTTC.

This sequence joins TRBV2 and TRBJ2-2; D is unresolved. This CDR3 has 15 amino acids. V was pared by 1 base and J by 1 base, with 7 bases between. Germline V gene sequence: CDR1 SNHLY, CDR2 FYNNEI. The CDR3 DNA is TGTGCCAGCAGTGAAGGGGCGCGGAACACCGGGGAGCTGTTTTTT. Translated, it gives CASSEGARNTGELFF.

CDR3 sequence reads: CASSAYPGTSGRLSEQYF. The CDR3 nucleotides are TGTGCCAGTAGCGCCTATCCCGGGACTAGCGGGAGGCTGAGTGAGCAGTACTTC. V is TRBV19 and J is TRBJ2-7, with 15 nucleotides matching TRBD2. The junction had 16 bases not matched to a gene; V was cut back by 6 bases and J by 7 bases. CDR3 length equals 18 residues. CDR1 and CDR2 from the germline V gene are LNHDA and SQIVND (reference sequence).

The chain joins TRBV29-1 to TRBJ2-4, with TRBD1 as a possible D gene (5 bases). The germline gives CDR1 SQVTM, CDR2 ANQGSEA. This CDR3 has 11 amino acids. Trimming removed 4 bases from V and 6 bases from J, with 7 bases in between. CDR3: CSVGQGNIQYF. The CDR3, as DNA: TGCAGCGTTGGCCAGGGAAACATTCAGTACTTC.

This chain uses TRBV11-3 with TRBJ1-1; D is unclear. V lost 5 bases to trimming and J lost 6 bases, with 13 bases between them. CDR3 length: 13 residues. Germline CDR1 reads SGHNT; CDR2 reads YENEEA. The CDR3, as DNA: TGTGCCAGCAGCCAAGACGGGTTCGCTGAAGCTTTCTTT. As protein: CASSQDGFAEAFF.

This clone occurred a few times. The genes are TRBV7-2 and TRBJ1-4; D may be TRBD1 (6 bases). Germline values: CDR1 SGHTA, CDR2 FQGNSA. Trimming removed 2 bases from V and 8 bases from J, with 12 bases in between. The CDR3 covers 14 residues. The CDR3 sequence is CASSLRAGEEKLFF. In DNA form, the CDR3 reads TGTGCCAGCAGCTTAAGGGCAGGGGAGGAAAAACTGTTTTTT.

The chain has TRBV5-8 and TRBJ1-3, with D hard to call. The CDR3 contains 15 residues. The V gene's germline CDR1 is SGHTS and CDR2 YDEGEE. Trimming pared 2 bases from V and 2 bases from J, leaving 11 bases between. In nucleotides, the CDR3 is TGTGCCAGCAGCTTACGGGTCACGGCTGGAAACACCATATATTTT. Translating gives CASSLRVTAGNTIYF.